This section outlines one T cell receptor beta chain sequence together with its context. Authors' analysis steps: Scientists estimated how many nucleated cells there were by amplifying reference gene primers. Method: immunoSEQ multiplex PCR; TCRdb's copy keeps in-frame clones and lacks some. The DNA gave D and trimming, while V, J and clone size come from that table. Of about 240,000 clones listed, around four fifths are singletons. CDR1 and CDR2 (germline): MGHRA, YSYEKL. The CDR3 spans 17 residues. V dropped 3 bases and J dropped 2 bases, with 16 bases sitting between them. This record belongs to a study of blood T cell repertoires in COVID-19. Whole-study context: COVID-19 samples from acute and convalescent phases originated in the United States, Italy and Spain. T cells, B-cell-depleted T cells, or PBMCs provided the cDNA or gDNA that served as material.

The gene calls are TRBV4-1 and TRBJ1-4, with a weak D call TRBD1 (6 bases). Sequenced: peripheral blood. The source is a woman aged 55-75 years with active or convalescent COVID-19. The CDR3 DNA reads as TGCGCCAGCAGCCAGGACAGATCCCGGAGGACTAATGAAAAACTGTTTTTT. It yields the protein CASSQDRSRRTNEKLFF.